Listed below are T cell receptor beta chains from one sample, sequenced in a study of OX40 agonist ivuxolimab in advanced cancers. The table came from immunoSEQ multiplex PCR; TCRdb's copy has only in-frame clones and leaves some out. The profile shows tens of thousands of clones, 88% of them singletons. The material was CD4+ or CD8+ T cells sorted from blood, obtained in a trial of the OX40 agonist ivuxolimab. These TCRs come from an adult with an advanced solid tumor such as melanoma, head and neck, liver or kidney cancer. The conserved cysteine and the conserved F or W are not part of the CDR3 here.

J gene	V gene	CDR3 protein
TRBJ2-7	TRBV7-6	ASSLGQGAYEQY
TRBJ1-3	TRBV30	AWRRGTSSGNTIY
TRBJ1-5	TRBV7-9	ASSLPGAQPQH
TRBJ2-4	TRBV5-1	ASSQGLAGAPVKAKNIQY
TRBJ2-3	TRBV5-1	ASSYLAEISTDTQY
TRBJ1-2	TRBV29-1	SVGGTGVYRGYT
TRBJ2-7	TRBV2	ASSGQGVGEQY
TRBJ2-5	TRBV5-8	ASSPNQETQY
TRBJ2-7	TRBV6-5	ASRKGREQY
TRBJ1-1	TRBV19	ASSIEGVNTEAF
TRBJ2-1	TRBV28	ASSLFSETVNEQF
TRBJ1-2	TRBV5-1	ASSPRGQGYGYT
TRBJ2-1	TRBV5-4	AGRTSGSYNEQF
TRBJ1-5	TRBV19	ASSIVITGGYQPQH
TRBJ2-5	TRBV25-1	ASSESPSGETQY
TRBJ1-4	TRBV25-1	ASSELGAGNEKLF
TRBJ2-6	TRBV21-1	ASSKRGSGANVLT
TRBJ1-1	TRBV12-5	ASALYTGANTEAF
TRBJ1-2	TRBV5-1	ASSSRDTQSDYGYT
TRBJ2-7	TRBV11-1	ASSEGLAGVYEQY
TRBJ2-2	TRBV2	ASSAVVGFGELF
TRBJ2-2	TRBV23-1	ASRQLTTGERDTGELF
TRBJ1-6	TRBV2	ASKKTGVSPLH
TRBJ1-6	TRBV7-6	ASSLVSGNRGYNSPLH
TRBJ2-6	TRBV2	ASNLLSGANVLT
TRBJ2-5	TRBV5-6	ASIQREAETQY
TRBJ1-2	TRBV7-3	ASSPDRGAGYT
TRBJ2-1	TRBV10-3	AISEGQGTYNEQF
TRBJ1-2	TRBV5-6	ASSLGQAYYGYT
TRBJ1-1	TRBV19	ASRRGTGEPEAF
TRBJ2-7	TRBV7-6	ASSLVQGSYEQY
TRBJ1-3	TRBV6-1	ASSESGSGNTIY
TRBJ2-5	TRBV5-5	ASSLMGQGAKTQY
TRBJ1-5	TRBV25-1	ASSDPGTGGVQPQH
TRBJ2-2	TRBV5-1	ASSVTRAGGPNTGELF
TRBJ2-7	TRBV19	ASRDKGVTSGISYEQY
TRBJ1-1	TRBV6-5	ASKLGGFAEAF
TRBJ2-7	TRBV6-5	ASTPTGFYEQY
TRBJ2-5	TRBV7-6	ASSSRSWTPQETQY
TRBJ2-3	TRBV29-1	SVDPTSDTQY
TRBJ2-5	TRBV14	ASSQDGTGRETQY
TRBJ2-3	TRBV9	ASSFWTSVSTDTQY
TRBJ2-1	TRBV25-1	ASSDSTERHYNEQF
TRBJ1-1	TRBV6-5	ASRWVSDTEAF
TRBJ1-2	TRBV2	ASGGLQGKHGYT
TRBJ2-5	TRBV11-3	ASSLDREETQY
TRBJ2-3	TRBV7-9	ASSLPNTHPPDTQY
TRBJ2-1	TRBV11-3	ASSFGDGYNEQF
TRBJ2-1	TRBV11-3	ASSVLAGGEQF
TRBJ1-2	TRBV29-1	SVDGRYYGYT
TRBJ2-2	TRBV29-1	SVSGRPGELF